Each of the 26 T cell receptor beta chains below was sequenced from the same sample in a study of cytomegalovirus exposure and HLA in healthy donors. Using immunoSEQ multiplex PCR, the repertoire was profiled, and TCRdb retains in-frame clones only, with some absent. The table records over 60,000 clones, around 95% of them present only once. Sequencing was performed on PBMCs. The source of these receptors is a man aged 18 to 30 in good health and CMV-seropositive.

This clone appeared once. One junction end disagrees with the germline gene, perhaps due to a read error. CDR3 region: CASSRSLVSGSGANVLTF. Written as DNA, the CDR3 is TGTGCTAGCAGCCGAAGTCTCGTTTCGGGATCTGGGGCCAACGTCCTGACTTTC. This chain uses TRBV7-7 with TRBJ2-6, with D possibly TRBD2 on 5 matching bases. The germline gives CDR1 SSHAT, CDR2 FNYEAQ (reference sequence). The CDR3 runs to 18 residues.

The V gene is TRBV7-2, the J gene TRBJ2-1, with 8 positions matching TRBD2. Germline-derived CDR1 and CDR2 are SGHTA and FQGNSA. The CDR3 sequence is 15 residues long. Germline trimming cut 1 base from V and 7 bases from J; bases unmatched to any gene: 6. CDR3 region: CASSLVAGLPNEQFF. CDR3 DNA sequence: TGTGCCAGCAGCTTAGTAGCGGGACTACCTAATGAGCAGTTCTTC.

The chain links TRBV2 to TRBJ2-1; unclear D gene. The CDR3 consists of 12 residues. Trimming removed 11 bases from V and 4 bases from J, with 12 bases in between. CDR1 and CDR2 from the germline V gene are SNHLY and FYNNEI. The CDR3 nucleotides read TGTGCCTCCAAACAGATGTACAATGAGCAGTTCTTC. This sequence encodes CASKQMYNEQFF.

The chain's CDR3 is CASSFTGFYEQYF. The CDR3 coding sequence is TGTGCCAGCAGCTTCACAGGGTTCTACGAGCAGTACTTC. The rearrangement joins TRBV7-2 to TRBJ2-7; weak D call: TRBD1 (6 bases). There are 13 residues in the CDR3. From germline, CDR1 is SGHTA and CDR2 FQGNSA. Between the trimmed V and J ends, which lost 3 bases and 3 bases, there was a span of 9 bases.

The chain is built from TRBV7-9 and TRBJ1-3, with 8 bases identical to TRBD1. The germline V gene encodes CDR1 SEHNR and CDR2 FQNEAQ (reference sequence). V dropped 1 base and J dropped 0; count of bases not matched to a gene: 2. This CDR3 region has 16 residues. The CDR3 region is CASSLVGQGSGNTIYF. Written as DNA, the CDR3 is TGTGCCAGCAGCTTAGTAGGACAGGGCTCTGGAAACACCATATATTTT.

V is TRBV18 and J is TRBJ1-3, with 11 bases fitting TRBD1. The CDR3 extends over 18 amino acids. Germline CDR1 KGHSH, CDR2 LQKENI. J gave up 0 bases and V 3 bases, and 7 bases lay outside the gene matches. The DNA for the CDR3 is TGTGCCAGCTCACCTCCGGGACAGGGGGAGCTCTCTGGAAACACCATATATTTT. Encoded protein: CASSPPGQGELSGNTIYF.

For the CDR3, the DNA is TGTGCCAGCAGTTTAGGACAGGGGTATCAGCCCCAGCATTTT. It translates to CASSLGQGYQPQHF. V and J are TRBV28 and TRBJ1-5; 9 bases align to TRBD1. Per germline, CDR1 MDHEN and CDR2 SYDVKM. V was clipped by 2 bases and J by 5 bases; unmatched bases: 1. CDR3 size: 14 residues.

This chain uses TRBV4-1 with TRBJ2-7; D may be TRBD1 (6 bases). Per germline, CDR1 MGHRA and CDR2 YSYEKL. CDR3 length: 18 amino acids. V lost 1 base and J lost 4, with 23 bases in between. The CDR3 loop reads CASSQGPTGNIVWYEQYF. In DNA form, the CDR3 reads TGCGCCAGCAGCCAAGGACCAACAGGGAACATCGTCTGGTACGAGCAGTACTTC.

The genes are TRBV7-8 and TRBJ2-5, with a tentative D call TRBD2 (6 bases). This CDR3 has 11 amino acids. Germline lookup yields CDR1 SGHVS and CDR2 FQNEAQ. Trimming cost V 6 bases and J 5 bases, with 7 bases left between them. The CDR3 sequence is CASSAGETQYF. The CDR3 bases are TGTGCCAGCAGTGCGGGGGAGACCCAGTACTTC. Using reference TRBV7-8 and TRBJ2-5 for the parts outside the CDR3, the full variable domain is GAGVSQSPRYKVAKRGQDVALRCDPISGHVSLFWYQQALGQGPEFLTYFQNEAQLDKSGLPSDRFFAERPEGSVSTLKIQRTQQEDSAVYLCASSAGETQYFGPGTRLLVL.

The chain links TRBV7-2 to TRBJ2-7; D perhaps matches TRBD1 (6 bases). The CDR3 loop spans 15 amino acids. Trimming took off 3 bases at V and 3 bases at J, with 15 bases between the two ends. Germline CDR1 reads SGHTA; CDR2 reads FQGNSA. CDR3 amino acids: CASSLSTGMVYEQYF. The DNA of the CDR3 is TGTGCCAGCAGCTTGTCAACAGGGATGGTCTACGAGCAGTACTTC.

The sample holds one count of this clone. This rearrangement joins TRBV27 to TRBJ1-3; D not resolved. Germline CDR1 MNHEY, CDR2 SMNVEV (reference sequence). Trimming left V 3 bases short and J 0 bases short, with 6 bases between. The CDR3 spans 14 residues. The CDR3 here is CASSLSPSGNTIYF. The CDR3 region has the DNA TGTGCCAGCAGTTTGAGCCCCTCTGGAAACACCATATATTTT.

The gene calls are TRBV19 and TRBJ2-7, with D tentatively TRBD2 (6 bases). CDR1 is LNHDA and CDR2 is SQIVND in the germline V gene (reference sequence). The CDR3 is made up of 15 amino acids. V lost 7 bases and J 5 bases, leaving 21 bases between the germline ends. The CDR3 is CASTPQAGTGDEQYF. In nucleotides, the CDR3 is TGTGCCAGTACCCCCCAGGCAGGGACGGGGGACGAGCAGTACTTC.

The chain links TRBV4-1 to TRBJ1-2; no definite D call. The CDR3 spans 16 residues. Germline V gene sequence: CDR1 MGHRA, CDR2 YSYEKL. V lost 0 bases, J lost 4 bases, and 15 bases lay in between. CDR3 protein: CASSQESQTGIYGYTF. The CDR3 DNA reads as TGCGCCAGCAGCCAAGAATCGCAAACGGGAATCTATGGCTACACCTTC.

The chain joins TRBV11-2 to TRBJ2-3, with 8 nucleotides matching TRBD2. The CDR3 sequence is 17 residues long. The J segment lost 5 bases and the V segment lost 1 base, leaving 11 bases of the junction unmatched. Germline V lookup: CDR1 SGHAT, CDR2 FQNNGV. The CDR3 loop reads CASSLAFAAGAGDTQYF. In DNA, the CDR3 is TGTGCCAGCAGCTTAGCCTTTGCAGCGGGAGCTGGAGATACGCAGTATTTT.

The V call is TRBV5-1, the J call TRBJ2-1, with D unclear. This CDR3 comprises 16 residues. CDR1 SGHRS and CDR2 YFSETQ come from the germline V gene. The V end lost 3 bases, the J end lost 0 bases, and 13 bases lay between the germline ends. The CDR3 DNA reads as TGCGCCAGCAGCTCCTTGGCGGCCAGCTCCTACAATGAGCAGTTCTTC. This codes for CASSSLAASSYNEQFF.

In DNA form, the CDR3 reads TGTGCCAGCAGTTTCAGCCAGAGCCGACTCTATGGCTACACCTTC. Its protein is CASSFSQSRLYGYTF. This chain connects TRBV28 to TRBJ1-2, with no clear D. V lost 3 bases and J lost 4, with 15 bases in between. Germline lookup yields CDR1 MDHEN and CDR2 SYDVKM. The CDR3 has 15 residues.

The CDR3 here is CASGLRDRGDYGYTF. CDR3 nucleotide sequence: TGTGCCAGCGGTCTCCGGGACAGGGGCGACTATGGCTACACCTTC. This chain links TRBV7-9 with TRBJ1-2; 10 bases fit TRBD1. Germline V gene sequence: CDR1 SEHNR, CDR2 FQNEAQ (reference sequence). CDR3 length equals 15 residues. Losses at the gene ends were 8 bases for V and 3 bases for J; bases not matched to a gene: 9.

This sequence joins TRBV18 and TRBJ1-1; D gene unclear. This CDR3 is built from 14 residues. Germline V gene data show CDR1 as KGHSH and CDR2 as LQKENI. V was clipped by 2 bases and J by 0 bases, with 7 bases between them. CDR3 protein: CASSPIGLNTEAFF. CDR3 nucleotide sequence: TGTGCCAGCTCACCAATCGGGTTGAACACTGAAGCTTTCTTT. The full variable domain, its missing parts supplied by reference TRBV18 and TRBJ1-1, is NAGVMQNPRHLVRRRGQEARLRCSPMKGHSHVYWYRQLPEEGLKFMVYLQKENIIDESGMPKERFSAEFPKEGPSILRIQQVVRGDSAAYFCASSPIGLNTEAFFGQGTRLTVV.

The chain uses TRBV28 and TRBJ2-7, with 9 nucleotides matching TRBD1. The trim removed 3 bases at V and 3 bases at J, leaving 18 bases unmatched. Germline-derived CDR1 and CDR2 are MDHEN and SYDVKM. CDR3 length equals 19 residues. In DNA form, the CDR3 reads TGTGCCAGCAGTTTCAAAATCCGATCACAGGGGGCCGTGAACTACGAGCAGTACTTC. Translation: CASSFKIRSQGAVNYEQYF.

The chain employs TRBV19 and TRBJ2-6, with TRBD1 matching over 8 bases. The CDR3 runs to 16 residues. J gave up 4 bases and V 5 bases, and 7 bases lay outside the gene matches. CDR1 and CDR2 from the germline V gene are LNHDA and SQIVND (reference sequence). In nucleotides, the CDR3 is TGTGCCAGTAGTCCCCAGGGGGCGGAGGGGGCCAACGTCCTGACTTTC. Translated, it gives CASSPQGAEGANVLTF.

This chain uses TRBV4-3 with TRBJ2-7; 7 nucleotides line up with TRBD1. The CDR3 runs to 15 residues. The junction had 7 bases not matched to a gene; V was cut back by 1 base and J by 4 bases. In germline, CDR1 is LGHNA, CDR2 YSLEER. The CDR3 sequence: CASSQAQGQIYEQYF. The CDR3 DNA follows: TGCGCCAGCAGCCAAGCCCAGGGACAGATTTACGAGCAGTACTTC.

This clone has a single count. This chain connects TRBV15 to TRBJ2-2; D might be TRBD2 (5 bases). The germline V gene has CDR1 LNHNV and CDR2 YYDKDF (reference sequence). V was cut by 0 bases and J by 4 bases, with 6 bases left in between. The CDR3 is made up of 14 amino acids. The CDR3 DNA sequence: TGTGCCACCAGCAGAGAGGCGGGCACCGGGGAGCTGTTTTTT. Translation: CATSREAGTGELFF. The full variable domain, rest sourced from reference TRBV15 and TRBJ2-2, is DAMVIQNPRYQVTQFGKPVTLSCSQTLNHNVMYWYQQKSSQAPKLLFHYYDKDFNNEADTPDNFQSRRPNTSFCFLDIRSPGLGDTAMYLCATSREAGTGELFFGEGSRLTVL.

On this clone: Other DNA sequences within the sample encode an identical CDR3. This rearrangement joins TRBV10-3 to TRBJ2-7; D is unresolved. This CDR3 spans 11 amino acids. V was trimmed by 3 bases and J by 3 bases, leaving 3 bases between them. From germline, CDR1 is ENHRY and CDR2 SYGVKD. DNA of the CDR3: TGTGCCATCAGTGATCTCTACGAGCAGTACTTC. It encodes CAISDLYEQYF.

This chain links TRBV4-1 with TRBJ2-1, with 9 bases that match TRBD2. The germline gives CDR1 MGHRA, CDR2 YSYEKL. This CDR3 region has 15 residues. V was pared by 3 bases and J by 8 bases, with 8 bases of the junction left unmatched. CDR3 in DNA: TGCGCCAGCAGCCACCTCGAGCGGGGGGAGGATGAGCAGTTCTTC. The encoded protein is CASSHLERGEDEQFF.

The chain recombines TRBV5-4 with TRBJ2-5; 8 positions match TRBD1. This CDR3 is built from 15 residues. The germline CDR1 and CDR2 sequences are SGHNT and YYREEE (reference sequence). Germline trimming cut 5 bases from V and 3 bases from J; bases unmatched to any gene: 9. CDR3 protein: CASRSSGTGEETQYF. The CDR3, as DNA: TGTGCCAGCAGGAGCTCCGGGACAGGAGAAGAGACCCAGTACTTC.

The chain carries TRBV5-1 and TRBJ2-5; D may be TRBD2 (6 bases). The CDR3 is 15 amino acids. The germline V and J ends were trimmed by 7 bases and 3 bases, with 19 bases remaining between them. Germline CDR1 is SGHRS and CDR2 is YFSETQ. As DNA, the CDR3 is TGCGCCAGCTGCCTTCGAGCTAGCGAAAAAGAGACCCAGTACTTC. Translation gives CASCLRASEKETQYF.